A single sample is the source of the 17 T cell receptor beta chains below, sequenced in a study of blood T cell repertoires in COVID-19. Sequenced by immunoSEQ multiplex PCR; TCRdb stores in-frame clones only, minus some. The table shows under 350,000 clones, with 75% to 95% occurring only once. Material: peripheral blood. The receptors were sampled from a woman aged 25 to 39 with COVID-19, enrolled during active disease.

The CDR3 nucleotides are TGTGCCAGCTCAGAGGAGGGCGAGGGTTGGCCCCAGCATTTT. This gives the protein CASSEEGEGWPQHF. The chain links TRBV6-5 to TRBJ1-5, with D unclear. The CDR3 has 14 amino acids. The V end lost 8 bases, the J end lost 9 bases, and 20 bases lay between the germline ends. Germline V CDR1 and CDR2: MNHEY, SVGAGI.

V usage is TRBV7-2 and J usage is TRBJ2-7, with 7 bases identical to TRBD1. In germline, CDR1 is SGHTA, CDR2 FQGNSA. This CDR3 has 16 amino acids. Trimming removed 1 base from V and 5 bases from J; junction bases left unmatched: 11. The CDR3 region is CASSLVSGQVFHEQYF. The DNA for the CDR3 is TGTGCCAGCAGCTTAGTTTCCGGACAGGTGTTCCACGAGCAGTACTTC.

V and J are TRBV30 and TRBJ2-7, with D hard to call. The V and J ends lost 3 bases and 4 bases respectively, with 7 bases between them. This CDR3 contains 11 residues. Germline assignment: CDR1 GTSNPN and CDR2 SVGIG (reference sequence). The CDR3 DNA is TGTGCCTGGAGAACTCTGTACGAGCAGTACTTC. This sequence encodes CAWRTLYEQYF.

This clone was counted a single time. The chain joins TRBV5-6 to TRBJ1-1; D not resolved. The CDR3 is 13 amino acids. V gave up 2 bases and J gave up 5 bases, with 10 bases separating them. CDR1 is SGHDT, CDR2 YYEEEE, per germline. The CDR3: CASSLLTGTEAFF. The CDR3 nucleotides are TGTGCCAGCAGCTTACTGACTGGGACTGAAGCTTTCTTT. Based on the CDR3 plus reference TRBV5-6 and TRBJ1-1, the full variable domain is DAGVTQSPTHLIKTRGQQVTLRCSPKSGHDTVSWYQQALGQGPQFIFQYYEEEERQRGNFPDRFSGHQFPNYSSELNVNALLLGDSALYLCASSLLTGTEAFFGQGTRLTVV.

V usage is TRBV4-1 and J usage is TRBJ1-2; D is perhaps TRBD1 (6 bases). The V gene lost 1 base and the J gene lost 8 bases, with 11 bases spanning the gap. CDR3 length: 13 amino acids. The germline CDR1 and CDR2 sequences are MGHRA and YSYEKL. The CDR3 sequence: CASSQVSGGGYTF. CDR3 nucleotides: TGCGCCAGCAGCCAAGTGAGTGGGGGCGGCTACACCTTC.

This clone was picked up a small number of times. V and J are TRBV28 and TRBJ2-1; tentatively, D is TRBD2 (6 bases). CDR1 and CDR2 (germline): MDHEN, SYDVKM. V was trimmed by 7 bases and J by 10 bases, leaving 17 bases between them. The CDR3 spans 13 residues. CDR3 loop: CASNRRGLVEQFF. Written as DNA, the CDR3 is TGTGCCAGCAATAGACGGGGGTTAGTGGAGCAGTTCTTC.

The CDR3, as DNA: TGTGCCAGCACCCGGGACAGCGTTGGATTATCTGGAAACACCATATATTTT. Protein product: CASTRDSVGLSGNTIYF. The V call is TRBV2, the J call TRBJ1-3, with TRBD1 matching 7 bases. The V segment lost 7 bases and the J segment 1 base; nucleotides outside the gene matches: 13. The CDR3 covers 17 residues. Germline V gene lookup returns CDR1 SNHLY and CDR2 FYNNEI. Variable domain in full (rest from reference TRBV2 and TRBJ1-3): EPEVTQTPSHQVTQMGQEVILRCVPISNHLYFYWYRQILGQKVEFLVSFYNNEISEKSEIFDDQFSVERPDGSNFTLKIRSTKLEDSAMYFCASTRDSVGLSGNTIYFGEGSWLTVV.

This clone was counted once. The sample holds other DNA sequences that translate to the same CDR3. The chain employs TRBV6-6 and TRBJ1-6, with 10 bases matching TRBD1. This CDR3 has 15 amino acids. J was trimmed by 8 bases and V by 0 bases; bases with no gene match: 1. Germline CDR1 is MNHNY and CDR2 is SVGAGI (reference sequence). Here the CDR3 DNA reads TGTGCCAGCAGTTACTCGGGGACAGGGGATTCACCCCTCCACTTT. As protein: CASSYSGTGDSPLHF.

CDR3 DNA sequence: TGTGCCAGCAGCCAAACTTCTGCCGGTGAGCAGTTCTTC. The encoded protein is CASSQTSAGEQFF. The V gene is TRBV11-3, the J gene TRBJ2-1, with no clear D. Trimming pared 5 bases from V and 9 bases from J, leaving 14 bases between. Germline CDR1 SGHNT, CDR2 YENEEA. The CDR3 sequence is 13 residues long. Combining the CDR3 with reference TRBV11-3 and TRBJ2-1 gives the whole variable domain EAGVVQSPRYKIIEKKQPVAFWCNPISGHNTLYWYLQNLGQGPELLIRYENEEAVDDSQLPKDRFSAERLKGVDSTLKIQPAELGDSAVYLCASSQTSAGEQFFGPGTRLTVL.

The rearrangement uses TRBV25-1 and TRBJ1-2, with TRBD1 as a possible D gene (6 bases). In germline, CDR1 is MGHDK, CDR2 SYGVNS. This CDR3 has 13 amino acids. Trimming removed 0 bases at V and 8 bases at J, with 10 bases between. The DNA for the CDR3 is TGTGCCAGCAGTGAATATGACAGGATCGGCTACACCTTC. It encodes CASSEYDRIGYTF.

On this clone itself: The sample has other DNA sequences that encode this CDR3 too. This CDR3 reads CASSIGGLLNTEAFF. The DNA of the CDR3 is TGTGCCAGTAGTATAGGAGGACTTTTGAACACTGAAGCTTTCTTT. The chain recombines TRBV19 with TRBJ1-1; no firm D call. V lost 1 base and J 0 bases, leaving 9 bases between the germline ends. Germline V gene data show CDR1 as LNHDA and CDR2 as SQIVND (reference sequence). The CDR3 runs to 15 residues. Supplemented by reference TRBV19 and TRBJ1-1, the full variable domain reads DGGITQSPKYLFRKEGQNVTLSCEQNLNHDAMYWYRQDPGQGLRLIYYSQIVNDFQKGDIAEGYSVSREKKESFPLTVTSAQKNPTAFYLCASSIGGLLNTEAFFGQGTRLTVV.

The gene calls are TRBV5-5 and TRBJ1-1, with D uncertain. The CDR3 extends over 13 amino acids. V gave up 3 bases and J gave up 2 bases, with 8 bases separating them. The germline V gene encodes CDR1 SGHKS and CDR2 YYEKEE (reference sequence). The CDR3 region has the DNA TGTGCCAGCAGCTACGACTCCAACACTGAAGCTTTCTTT. It is translated as CASSYDSNTEAFF.

A single count supports this clone. The V and J genes are TRBV7-2 and TRBJ1-2, with TRBD1 matching 11 bases. Losses at the gene ends were 5 bases for V and 4 bases for J; bases not matched to a gene: 6. Germline V lookup: CDR1 SGHTA, CDR2 FQGNSA. The CDR3 is 15 residues long. CDR3 sequence: CASSVGTGGGYGYTF. For the CDR3, the DNA is TGTGCCAGCAGCGTCGGGACAGGGGGTGGCTATGGCTACACCTTC.

This chain uses TRBV27 with TRBJ2-7; 7 bases are shared with TRBD2. The V gene end was trimmed by 4 bases and the J gene end by 5 bases; junction bases not matched to a gene: 8. The germline CDR1 and CDR2 sequences are MNHEY and SMNVEV (reference sequence). The CDR3 extends over 14 amino acids. In DNA, the CDR3 is TGTGCCAGCAGTTCGGATCGGGACTACAACGAGCAGTACTTC. It is translated as CASSSDRDYNEQYF.

V is TRBV5-8 and J is TRBJ1-2; D is undetermined. Germline V lookup: CDR1 SGHTS, CDR2 YDEGEE. The CDR3 loop spans 14 amino acids. Trimming removed 0 bases at V and 1 base at J, with 7 bases between. CDR3 in amino acids: CASSLVSFNYGYTF. In nucleotides, the CDR3 is TGTGCCAGCAGCTTGGTATCCTTTAACTATGGCTACACCTTC.

The chain is built from TRBV27 and TRBJ2-3, with D possibly matching TRBD2 (5 bases). V lost 0 bases, J lost 3 bases, and 16 bases lay in between. The CDR3 extends over 17 amino acids. Germline CDR1 reads MNHEY; CDR2 reads SMNVEV (reference sequence). The CDR3 DNA sequence: TGTGCCAGCAGTTTATCGATGAGGGCTGGCGGGACAGATACGCAGTATTTT. This encodes CASSLSMRAGGTDTQYF.

The V and J genes are TRBV11-1 and TRBJ2-5; TRBD1 matches at 12 bases. After removal of 1 base from V and 5 bases from J, the junction contained 5 bases not matched to a gene. This CDR3 contains 16 residues. Germline V gives CDR1 SGHAT, CDR2 FQDESV (reference sequence). CDR3 amino acids: CASSLGGQGAGETQYF. The DNA for the CDR3 is TGTGCCAGCAGCTTAGGGGGACAGGGGGCGGGTGAGACCCAGTACTTC.